The rows below give T cell receptor beta chains drawn from one sample of a study of a mutant IDH1 vaccine in newly diagnosed glioma. TCRdb keeps only in-frame clones here, not all; method: immunoSEQ multiplex PCR. The sample shows over 55,000 clones, 75% to 90% of them seen only once. These receptors have no known antigen. The material was PBMCs, obtained from a glioma patient whose treatment included an IDH1 peptide vaccine. These receptors were obtained from a man aged 40-50 years with glioma. Both conserved end residues are trimmed from each CDR3. The size entry is marked missing in some rows and otherwise reads once, few, many or a size class.

>.|TRBV11-2
ASSLGRAMGDYGYT
>.|TRBV10-2
ASRKGTVNTEAF
>.|TRBV10-3
AISEFVSNRANTGELF
>.|TRBV18
ASTLTGTGGLYEQY
>once|TRBV28
ASSFLRAATEAF
>.|TRBV28
ASSLQLSDTSGNTIY
>once|TRBV4-3
ASSQDSREGNEQF
>.|TRBV11-3
ASSLYPSGGELF
>.|TRBV10-3
ASGLAGEQETQY
>.|TRBV6-1
ASSQGFGADTQY
>.|TRBV27
ASSSISGGAINEQF
>.|TRBV2
ASSESAGIGNTIY
>medium-sized|TRBV7-2
ASSLEAVNIYGYT
>.|TRBV7-8
ASSPRARLAGGVNEQF
>.|TRBV5-6
ASRLSVGSQETQY
>medium-sized|TRBV7-9
ASSWDERTQY
>.|TRBV30
AWSVGQETQY
>once|TRBV27
ASSSWVAGEGGELF
>.|TRBV28
ASSPRTGLYEQY
>once|TRBV29-1
SVEDRETQY
>.|TRBV5-6
ASSFSRSSGNTIY
>.|TRBV29-1
SVEDPPRTVADEQF
>.|TRBV29-1
SARVGYEQY
>.|TRBV7-7
ASSLDNLGGELF
>.|TRBV10-2
ASGWDYTVELF
>.|TRBV7-6
ASSPVGNQPQH
>once|TRBV6-1
ASSGAQGETFYGYT
>.|TRBV5-6
ASSLDRGTTDTQY